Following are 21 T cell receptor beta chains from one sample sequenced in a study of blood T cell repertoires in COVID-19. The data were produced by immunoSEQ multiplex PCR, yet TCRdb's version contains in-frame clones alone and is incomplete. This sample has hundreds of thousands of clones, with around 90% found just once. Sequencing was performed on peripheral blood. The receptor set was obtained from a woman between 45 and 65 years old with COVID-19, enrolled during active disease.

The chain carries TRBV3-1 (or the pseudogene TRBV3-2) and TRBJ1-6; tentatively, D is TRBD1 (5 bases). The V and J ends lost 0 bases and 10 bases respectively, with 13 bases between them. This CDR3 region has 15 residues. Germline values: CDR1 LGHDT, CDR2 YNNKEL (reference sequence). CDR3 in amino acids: CASSQDQGQGSPLHF. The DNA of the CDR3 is TGTGCCAGCAGCCAAGATCAGGGTCAGGGATCACCCCTCCACTTT.

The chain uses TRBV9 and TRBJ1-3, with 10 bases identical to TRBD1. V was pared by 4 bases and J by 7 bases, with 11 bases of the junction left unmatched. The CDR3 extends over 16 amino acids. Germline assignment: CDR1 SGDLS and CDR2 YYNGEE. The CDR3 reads CASSRQGAQFSNTIYF. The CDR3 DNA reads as TGTGCCAGCAGCAGACAGGGGGCGCAATTTTCGAACACCATATATTTT. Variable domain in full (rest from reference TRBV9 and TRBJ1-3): DSGVTQTPKHLITATGQRVTLRCSPRSGDLSVYWYQQSLDQGLQFLIQYYNGEERAKGNILERFSAQQFPDLHSELNLSSLELGDSALYFCASSRQGAQFSNTIYFGEGSWLTVV.

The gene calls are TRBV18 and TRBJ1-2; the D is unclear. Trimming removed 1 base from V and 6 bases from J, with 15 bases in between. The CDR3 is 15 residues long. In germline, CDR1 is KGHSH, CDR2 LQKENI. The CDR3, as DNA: TGTGCCAGCTCACCACTGCCGAATCAACAGCATGGCTACACCTTC. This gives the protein CASSPLPNQQHGYTF.

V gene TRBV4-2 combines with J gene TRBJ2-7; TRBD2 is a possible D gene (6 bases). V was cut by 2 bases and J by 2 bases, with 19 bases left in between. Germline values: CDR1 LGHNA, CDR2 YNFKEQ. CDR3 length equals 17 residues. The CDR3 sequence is CASSQPLSSEGPYEQYF. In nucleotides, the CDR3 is TGTGCCAGCAGCCAACCCCTTAGTTCGGAGGGCCCCTACGAGCAGTACTTC.

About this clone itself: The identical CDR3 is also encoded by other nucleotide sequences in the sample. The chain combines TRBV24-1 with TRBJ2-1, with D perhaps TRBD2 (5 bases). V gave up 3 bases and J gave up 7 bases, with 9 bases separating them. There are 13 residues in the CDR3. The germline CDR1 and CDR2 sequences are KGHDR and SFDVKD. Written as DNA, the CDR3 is TGTGCCACCAGTGATGGGCGAGGGAATGAGCAGTTCTTC. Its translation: CATSDGRGNEQFF.

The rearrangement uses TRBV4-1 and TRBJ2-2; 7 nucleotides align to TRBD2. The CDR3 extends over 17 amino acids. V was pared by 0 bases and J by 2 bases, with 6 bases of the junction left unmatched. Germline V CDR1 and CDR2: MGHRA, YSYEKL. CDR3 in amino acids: CASSQDGGTINTGELFF. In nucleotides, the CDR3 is TGCGCCAGCAGCCAAGATGGCGGGACTATAAACACCGGGGAGCTGTTTTTT.

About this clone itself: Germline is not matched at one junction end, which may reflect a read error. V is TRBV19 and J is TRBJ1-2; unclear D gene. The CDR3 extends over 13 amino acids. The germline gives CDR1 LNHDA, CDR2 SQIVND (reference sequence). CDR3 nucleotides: TGTGCCAGTACTATACAGTACAACTATGGCTACACCTTC. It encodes CASTIQYNYGYTF.

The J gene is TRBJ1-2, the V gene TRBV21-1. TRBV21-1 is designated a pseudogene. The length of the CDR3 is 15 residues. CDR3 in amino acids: CASSKAGRVLYGYTF. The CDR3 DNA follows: TGTGCCAGCAGCAAAGCGGGGAGGGTCCTCTATGGCTACACCTTC.

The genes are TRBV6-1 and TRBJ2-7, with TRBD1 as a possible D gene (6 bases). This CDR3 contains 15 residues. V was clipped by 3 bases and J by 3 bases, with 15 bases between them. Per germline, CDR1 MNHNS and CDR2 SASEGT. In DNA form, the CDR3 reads TGTGCCAGCAGTGACAGGGGCTCCCAAGGCTACGAGCAGTACTTC. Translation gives CASSDRGSQGYEQYF.

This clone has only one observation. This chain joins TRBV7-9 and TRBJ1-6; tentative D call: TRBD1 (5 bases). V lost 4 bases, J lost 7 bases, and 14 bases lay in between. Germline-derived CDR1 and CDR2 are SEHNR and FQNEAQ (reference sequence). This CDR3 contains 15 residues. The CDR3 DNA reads TGTGCCAGCAGCTCCGGGACGGCGGGGAATTCACCCCTCCACTTT. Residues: CASSSGTAGNSPLHF.

The CDR3 DNA is TGTGCCATCAGTAGCGGTAGCTCCTACAATGAGCAGTTCTTC. The encoded protein is CAISSGSSYNEQFF. The genes are TRBV10-3 and TRBJ2-1; D is perhaps TRBD2 (5 bases). V lost 5 bases and J 0 bases, leaving 8 bases between the germline ends. Germline V CDR1 and CDR2: ENHRY, SYGVKD. The CDR3 loop spans 14 amino acids.

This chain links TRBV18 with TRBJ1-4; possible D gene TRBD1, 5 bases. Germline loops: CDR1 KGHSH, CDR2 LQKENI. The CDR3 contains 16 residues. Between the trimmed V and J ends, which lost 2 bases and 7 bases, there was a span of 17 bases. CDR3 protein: CASSPEGGDPPEKLFF. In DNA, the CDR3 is TGTGCCAGCTCACCAGAAGGAGGGGACCCTCCTGAAAAACTGTTTTTT.

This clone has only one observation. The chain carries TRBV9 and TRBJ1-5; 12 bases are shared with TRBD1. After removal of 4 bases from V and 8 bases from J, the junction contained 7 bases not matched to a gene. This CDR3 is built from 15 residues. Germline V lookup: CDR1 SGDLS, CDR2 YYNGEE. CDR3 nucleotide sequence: TGTGCCAGCAGCCCCGGGACAGGGGGCAGGGAGCCCCAGCATTTT. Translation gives CASSPGTGGREPQHF.

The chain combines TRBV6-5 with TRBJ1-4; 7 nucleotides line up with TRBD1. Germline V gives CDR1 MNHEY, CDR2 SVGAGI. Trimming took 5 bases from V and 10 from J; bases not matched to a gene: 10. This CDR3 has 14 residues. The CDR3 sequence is CASSTTGNTGKLFF. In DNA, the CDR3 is TGTGCCAGCAGTACGACAGGGAATACTGGAAAACTGTTTTTT.

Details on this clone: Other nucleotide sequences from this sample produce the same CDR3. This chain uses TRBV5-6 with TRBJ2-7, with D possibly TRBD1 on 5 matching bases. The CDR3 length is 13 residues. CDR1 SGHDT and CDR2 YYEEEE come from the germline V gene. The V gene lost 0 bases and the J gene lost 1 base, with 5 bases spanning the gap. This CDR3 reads CASSLGQSYEQYF. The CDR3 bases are TGTGCCAGCAGCTTGGGACAGTCCTACGAGCAGTACTTC.

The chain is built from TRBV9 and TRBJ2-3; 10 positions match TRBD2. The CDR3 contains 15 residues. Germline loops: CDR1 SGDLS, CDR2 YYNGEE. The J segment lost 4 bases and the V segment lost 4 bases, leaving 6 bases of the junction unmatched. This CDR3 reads CASSISGGAADTQYF. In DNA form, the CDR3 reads TGTGCCAGCAGCATCAGCGGGGGGGCCGCAGATACGCAGTATTTT.

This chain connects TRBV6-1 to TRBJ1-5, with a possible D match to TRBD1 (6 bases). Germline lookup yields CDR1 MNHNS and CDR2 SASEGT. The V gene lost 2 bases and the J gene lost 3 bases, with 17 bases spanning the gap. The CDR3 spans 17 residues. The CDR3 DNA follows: TGTGCCAGCAGTGAATTAGGCGACAGGAGACACAATCAGCCCCAGCATTTT. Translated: CASSELGDRRHNQPQHF.

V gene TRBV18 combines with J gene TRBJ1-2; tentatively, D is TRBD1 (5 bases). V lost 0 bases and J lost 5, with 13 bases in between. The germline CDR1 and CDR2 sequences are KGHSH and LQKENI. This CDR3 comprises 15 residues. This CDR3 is CASSPPGTSLYGYTF. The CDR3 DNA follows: TGTGCCAGCTCACCACCGGGGACTTCCTTGTATGGCTACACCTTC. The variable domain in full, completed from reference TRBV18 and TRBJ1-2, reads NAGVMQNPRHLVRRRGQEARLRCSPMKGHSHVYWYRQLPEEGLKFMVYLQKENIIDESGMPKERFSAEFPKEGPSILRIQQVVRGDSAAYFCASSPPGTSLYGYTFGSGTRLTVV.

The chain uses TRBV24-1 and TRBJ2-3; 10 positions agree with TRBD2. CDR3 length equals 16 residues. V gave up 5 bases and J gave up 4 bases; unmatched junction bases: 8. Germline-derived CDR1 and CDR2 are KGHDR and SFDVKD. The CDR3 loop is CATSGPGLASADTQYF. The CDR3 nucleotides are TGTGCCACCAGTGGCCCGGGACTAGCGAGCGCAGATACGCAGTATTTT.

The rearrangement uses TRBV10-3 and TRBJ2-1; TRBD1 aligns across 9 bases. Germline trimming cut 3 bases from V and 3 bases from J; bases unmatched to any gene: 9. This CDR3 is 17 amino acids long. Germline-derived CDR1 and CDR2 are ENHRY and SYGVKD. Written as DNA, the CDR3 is TGTGCCATCAGTGATTCCGGGACAGGGTTTGTCTACAATGAGCAGTTCTTC. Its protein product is CAISDSGTGFVYNEQFF.

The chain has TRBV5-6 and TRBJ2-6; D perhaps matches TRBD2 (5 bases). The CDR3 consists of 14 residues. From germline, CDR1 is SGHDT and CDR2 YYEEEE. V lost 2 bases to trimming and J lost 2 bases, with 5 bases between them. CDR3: CASSFGAGANVLTF. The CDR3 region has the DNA TGTGCCAGCAGCTTCGGGGCTGGGGCCAACGTCCTGACTTTC.